This T cell receptor beta chain emerged from a study of blood T cells in healthy people across ages. Notes on the study in general: Relative to aged donors, long-lived donors carried more naive CD4+ cells and displayed higher diversity.

Healthy Caucasians from Russia aged about 6 to 95 served as donors. A second PCR, run for roughly 7 to 11 cycles, used a sample-barcoded 5' primer plus a J-beta primer mix. TCRdb re-derived calls from the 5' RACE reads in MiXCR, one entry per CDR3 protein. The table has approximately 800,000 distinct CDR3 sequences, roughly 60% seen once. The germline V gene encodes CDR1 MDHEN and CDR2 SYDVKM. The CDR3 sequence is 15 residues long. Turning to this clonotype: What it recognizes is unknown.

The chain joins TRBV28 to TRBJ2-7, with D perhaps TRBD1 or TRBD2 (5 bases each). The DNA end lines up better with TRBJ2-5; the J call may be wrong. The sequenced sample was blood. This clonotype was sampled from a man aged 30-40 years in good health. The chain's CDR3 is CASKGLTSWGETQYF. The DNA of the CDR3 is TGTGCCAGCAAAGGTCTAACATCTTGGGGGGAGACCCAGTACTTC.